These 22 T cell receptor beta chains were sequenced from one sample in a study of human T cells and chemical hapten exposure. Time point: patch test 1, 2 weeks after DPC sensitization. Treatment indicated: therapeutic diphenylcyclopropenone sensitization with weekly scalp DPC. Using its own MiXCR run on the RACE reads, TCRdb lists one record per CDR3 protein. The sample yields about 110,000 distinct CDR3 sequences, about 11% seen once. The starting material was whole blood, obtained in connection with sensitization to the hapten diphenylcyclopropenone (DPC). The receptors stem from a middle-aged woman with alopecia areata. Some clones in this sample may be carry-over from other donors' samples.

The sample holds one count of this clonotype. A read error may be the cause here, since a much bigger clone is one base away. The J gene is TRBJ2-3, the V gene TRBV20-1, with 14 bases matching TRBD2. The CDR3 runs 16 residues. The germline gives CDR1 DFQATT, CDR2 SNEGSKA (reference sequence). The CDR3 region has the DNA TGCAGTGCTAGATCGGGACTAGCGGGAGATCGAGATACGCAGTTTTTT. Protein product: CSARSGLAGDRDTQFF.

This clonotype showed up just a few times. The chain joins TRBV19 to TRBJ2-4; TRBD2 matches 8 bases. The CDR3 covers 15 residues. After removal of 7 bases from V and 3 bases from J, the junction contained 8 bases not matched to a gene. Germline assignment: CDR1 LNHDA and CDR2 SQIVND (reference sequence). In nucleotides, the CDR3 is TGTGCCAGTACCCCAGGGAGCGGGGGCAAAAACATTCAGTACTTC. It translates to CASTPGSGGKNIQYF.

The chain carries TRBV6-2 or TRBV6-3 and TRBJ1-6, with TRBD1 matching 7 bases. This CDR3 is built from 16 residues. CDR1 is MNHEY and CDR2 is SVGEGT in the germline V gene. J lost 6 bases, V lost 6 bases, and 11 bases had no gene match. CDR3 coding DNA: TGTGCCAGCAGGCCGGGACAGTCCGCGGGTAATTCACCCCTCCACTTT. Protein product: CASRPGQSAGNSPLHF.

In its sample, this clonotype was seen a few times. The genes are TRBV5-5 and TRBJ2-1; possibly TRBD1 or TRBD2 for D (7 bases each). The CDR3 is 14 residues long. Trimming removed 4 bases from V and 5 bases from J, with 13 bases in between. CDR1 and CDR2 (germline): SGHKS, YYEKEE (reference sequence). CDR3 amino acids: CASSQGGGHNEQFF. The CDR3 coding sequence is TGTGCCAGCAGCCAGGGAGGGGGCCACAATGAGCAGTTCTTC. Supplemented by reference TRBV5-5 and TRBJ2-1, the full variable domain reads DAGVTQSPTHLIKTRGQQVTLRCSPISGHKSVSWYQQVLGQGPQFIFQYYEKEERGRGNFPDRFSARQFPNYSSELNVNALLLGDSALYLCASSQGGGHNEQFFGPGTRLTVL.

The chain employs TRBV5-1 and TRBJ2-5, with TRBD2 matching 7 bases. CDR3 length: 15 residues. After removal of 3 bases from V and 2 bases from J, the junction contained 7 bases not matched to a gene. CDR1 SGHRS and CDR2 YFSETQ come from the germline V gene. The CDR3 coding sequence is TGCGCCAGCAGCTCGATCCCGGGAGGACAAGAGACCCAGTACTTC. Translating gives CASSSIPGGQETQYF.

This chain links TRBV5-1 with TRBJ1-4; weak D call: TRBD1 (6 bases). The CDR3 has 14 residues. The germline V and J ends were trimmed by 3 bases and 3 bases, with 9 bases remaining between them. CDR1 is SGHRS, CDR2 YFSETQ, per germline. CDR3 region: CASSWTEPNEKLFF. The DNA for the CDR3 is TGCGCCAGCAGCTGGACAGAGCCTAATGAAAAACTGTTTTTT.

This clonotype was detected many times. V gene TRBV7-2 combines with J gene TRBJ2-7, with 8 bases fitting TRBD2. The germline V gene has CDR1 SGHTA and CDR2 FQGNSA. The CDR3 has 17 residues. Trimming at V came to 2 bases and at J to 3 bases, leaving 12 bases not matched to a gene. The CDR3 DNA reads TGTGCCAGCAGCTTACAACGAACTAGCGGAGGGAACTACGAGCAGTACTTC. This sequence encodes CASSLQRTSGGNYEQYF.

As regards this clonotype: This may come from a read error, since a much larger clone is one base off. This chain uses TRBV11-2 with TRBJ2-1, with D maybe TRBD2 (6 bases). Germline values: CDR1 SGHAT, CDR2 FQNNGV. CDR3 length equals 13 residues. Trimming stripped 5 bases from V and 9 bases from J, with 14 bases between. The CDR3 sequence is CASSRGLRGEQFF. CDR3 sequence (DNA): TGTGCCAGCAGCAGGGGACTCCGGGGTGAGCAGTTCTTC. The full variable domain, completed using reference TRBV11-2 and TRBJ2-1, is EAGVAQSPRYKIIEKRQSVAFWCNPISGHATLYWYQQILGQGPKLLIQFQNNGVVDDSQLPKDRFSAERLKGVDSTLKIQPAKLEDSAVYLCASSRGLRGEQFFGPGTRLTVL.

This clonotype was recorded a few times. Here the CDR3 reads CASSSQWTSGSPQFF. DNA for the CDR3: TGTGCCAGCAGTTCCCAATGGACTAGCGGGAGCCCTCAGTTCTTC. This sequence joins TRBV6-2 or TRBV6-3 and TRBJ2-1; 13 nucleotides align to TRBD2. CDR3 length: 15 residues. The V gene end was trimmed by 4 bases and the J gene end by 13 bases; junction bases not matched to a gene: 10. Per the germline V gene, CDR1 is MNHEY and CDR2 is SVGEGT.

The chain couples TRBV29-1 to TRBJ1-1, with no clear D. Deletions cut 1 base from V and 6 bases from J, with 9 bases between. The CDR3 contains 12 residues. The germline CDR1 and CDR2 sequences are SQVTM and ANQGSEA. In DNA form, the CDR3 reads TGCAGCGTTGAAGGGGAGGACGCTGAAGCTTTCTTT. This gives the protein CSVEGEDAEAFF.

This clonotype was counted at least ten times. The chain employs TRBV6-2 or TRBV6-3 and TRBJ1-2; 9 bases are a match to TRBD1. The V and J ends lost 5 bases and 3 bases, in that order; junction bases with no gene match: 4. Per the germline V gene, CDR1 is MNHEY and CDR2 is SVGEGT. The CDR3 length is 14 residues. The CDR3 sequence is CASSHTGGDYGYTF. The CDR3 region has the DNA TGTGCCAGCAGTCACACAGGGGGCGACTATGGCTACACCTTC.

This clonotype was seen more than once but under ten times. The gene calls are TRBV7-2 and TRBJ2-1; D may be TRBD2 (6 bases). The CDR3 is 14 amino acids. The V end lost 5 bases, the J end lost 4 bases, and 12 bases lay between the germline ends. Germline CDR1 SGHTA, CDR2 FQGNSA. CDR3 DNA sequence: TGTGCCAGCAGCCGACTAGGTAGTTACAATGAGCAGTTCTTC. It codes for CASSRLGSYNEQFF.

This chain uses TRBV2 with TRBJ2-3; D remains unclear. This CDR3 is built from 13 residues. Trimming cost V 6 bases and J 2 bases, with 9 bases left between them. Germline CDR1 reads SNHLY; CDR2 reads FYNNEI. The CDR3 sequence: CASSPLNTDTQYF. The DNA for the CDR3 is TGTGCCAGCAGCCCATTGAACACAGATACGCAGTATTTT.

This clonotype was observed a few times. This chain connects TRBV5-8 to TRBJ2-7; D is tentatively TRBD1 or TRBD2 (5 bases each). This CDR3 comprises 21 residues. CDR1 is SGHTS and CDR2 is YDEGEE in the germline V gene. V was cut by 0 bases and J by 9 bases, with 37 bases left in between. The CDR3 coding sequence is TGTGCCAGCAGCTTGGGTAGAGGGGACCAAACCAATACCGTCCTACGAAGAGGGCAGTACTTC. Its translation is CASSLGRGDQTNTVLRRGQYF.

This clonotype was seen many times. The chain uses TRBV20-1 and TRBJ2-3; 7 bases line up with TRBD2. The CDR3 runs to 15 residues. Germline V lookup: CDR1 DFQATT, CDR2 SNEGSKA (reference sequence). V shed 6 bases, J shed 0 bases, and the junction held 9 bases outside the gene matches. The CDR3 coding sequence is TGCAGTGCCGAGGGTCTAGCGGACAGCACAGATACGCAGTATTTT. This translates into CSAEGLADSTDTQYF.

The CDR3 DNA sequence: TGTGCCAGCAGCTTAGTCGTGACCGGGGAGCTGTTTTTT. Its translation: CASSLVVTGELFF. V is TRBV11-2 and J is TRBJ2-2; D call uncertain. Per germline, CDR1 SGHAT and CDR2 FQNNGV. Trimming left V 1 base short and J 5 bases short, with 5 bases between. The length of the CDR3 is 13 residues.

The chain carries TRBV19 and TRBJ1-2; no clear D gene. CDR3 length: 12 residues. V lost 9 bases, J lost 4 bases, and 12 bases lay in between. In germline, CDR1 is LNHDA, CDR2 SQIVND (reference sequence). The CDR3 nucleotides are TGTGCCAGCACACAGCCGCCCTATGGCTACACCTTC. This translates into CASTQPPYGYTF. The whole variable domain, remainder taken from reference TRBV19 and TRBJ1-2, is DGGITQSPKYLFRKEGQNVTLSCEQNLNHDAMYWYRQDPGQGLRLIYYSQIVNDFQKGDIAEGYSVSREKKESFPLTVTSAQKNPTAFYLCASTQPPYGYTFGSGTRLTVV.

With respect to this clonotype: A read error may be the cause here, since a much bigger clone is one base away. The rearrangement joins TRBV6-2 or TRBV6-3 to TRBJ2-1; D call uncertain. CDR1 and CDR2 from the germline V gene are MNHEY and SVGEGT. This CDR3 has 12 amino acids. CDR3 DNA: TGTGCCAGCAGTCCGCGGATAAATGTGCAGTTCTTC. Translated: CASSPRINVQFF.

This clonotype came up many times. CDR3 region: CAGRTGNQPQHF. The CDR3 DNA sequence: TGTGCCGGCCGGACGGGGAATCAGCCCCAGCATTTT. The rearrangement links TRBV19 to TRBJ1-5, with D uncertain. V lost 11 bases to trimming and J lost 4 bases, with 12 bases between them. Germline V gene data show CDR1 as LNHDA and CDR2 as SQIVND (reference sequence). The CDR3 is 12 amino acids.

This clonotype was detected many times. The CDR3 region is CASRIGDLNTEAFF. For the CDR3, the DNA is TGTGCCAGCAGAATAGGGGATTTGAACACTGAAGCTTTCTTT. The chain joins TRBV9 to TRBJ1-1; tentatively, D is TRBD1 (5 bases). V was trimmed by 5 bases and J by 0 bases, leaving 11 bases between them. Per germline, CDR1 SGDLS and CDR2 YYNGEE. The CDR3 is made up of 14 amino acids.

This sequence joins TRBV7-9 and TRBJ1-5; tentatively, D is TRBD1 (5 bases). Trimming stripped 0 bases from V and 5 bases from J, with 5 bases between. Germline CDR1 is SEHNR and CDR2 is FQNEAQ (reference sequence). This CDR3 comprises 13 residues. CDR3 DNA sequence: TGTGCCAGCAGCTTAGCGGGGGATCAGCCCCAGCATTTT. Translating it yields CASSLAGDQPQHF.

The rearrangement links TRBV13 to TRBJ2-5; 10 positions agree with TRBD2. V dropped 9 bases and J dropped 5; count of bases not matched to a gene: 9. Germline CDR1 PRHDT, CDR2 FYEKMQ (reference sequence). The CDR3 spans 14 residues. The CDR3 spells CASSTSGVFETQYF. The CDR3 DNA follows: TGTGCCAGTAGCACTAGCGGGGTCTTTGAGACCCAGTACTTC.